These 6 T cell receptor beta chains share one sample of origin, sequenced in a study of cytomegalovirus exposure and HLA in healthy donors. Use of 60 Vbeta and 13 Jbeta primers characterized the PCR. The protocol was immunoSEQ multiplex PCR, while the TCRdb copy is restricted to in-frame clones and leaves out a portion. The data show 150,000 to 200,000 clones, around nine tenths seen once. Input material: PBMCs. These receptors were collected from a young woman in good health and CMV-seronegative.

The chain has TRBV5-1 and TRBJ1-1, with 9 bases that match TRBD1. Germline CDR1 SGHRS, CDR2 YFSETQ. J lost 3 bases, V lost 5 bases, and 11 bases had no gene match. The CDR3 has 16 residues. In DNA, the CDR3 is TGCGCCAGCAGATTGAAGGGACAGGGTTGGGACACTGAAGCTTTCTTT. Its protein product is CASRLKGQGWDTEAFF. Complete variable domain (other parts from reference TRBV5-1 and TRBJ1-1): KAGVTQTPRYLIKTRGQQVTLSCSPISGHRSVSWYQQTPGQGLQFLFEYFSETQRNKGNFPGRFSGRQFSNSRSEMNVSTLELGDSALYLCASRLKGQGWDTEAFFGQGTRLTVV.

To note about this clone: Distinct nucleotide sequences in the sample also encode this CDR3. CDR3 loop: CASSLGQNNSPLHF. DNA of the CDR3: TGCGCCAGCAGCCTCGGACAGAACAATTCACCCCTCCACTTT. J is TRBJ1-6 and V is TRBV5-1; a possible D gene is TRBD1 (6 bases). The V gene's germline CDR1 is SGHRS and CDR2 YFSETQ. The CDR3 covers 14 residues. V was clipped by 4 bases and J by 7 bases, with 12 bases between them.

The CDR3 coding sequence is TGTGCCAGCAGAACAGGGGGCCGGGTTGAAAAACTGTTTTTT. Translating it yields CASRTGGRVEKLFF. The chain employs TRBV6-1 and TRBJ1-4, with 9 bases identical to TRBD1. This CDR3 comprises 14 residues. The junction had 6 bases not matched to a gene; V was cut back by 6 bases and J by 7 bases. The germline V gene encodes CDR1 MNHNS and CDR2 SASEGT.

The chain carries TRBV15 and TRBJ2-1, with D perhaps TRBD2 (6 bases). V was clipped by 0 bases and J by 2 bases, with 8 bases between them. Germline V gene lookup returns CDR1 LNHNV and CDR2 YYDKDF (reference sequence). This CDR3 is built from 15 residues. The CDR3 bases are TGTGCCACCAGCAGAGACCGGGGGACCTACAATGAGCAGTTCTTC. Translating gives CATSRDRGTYNEQFF.

V usage is TRBV5-6 and J usage is TRBJ2-3; maybe TRBD1 (5 bases). The CDR3 length is 13 residues. Deletions cut 2 bases from V and 2 bases from J, with 6 bases between. Germline CDR1 SGHDT, CDR2 YYEEEE. The CDR3 spells CASSFGATDTQYF. CDR3 nucleotide sequence: TGTGCCAGCAGCTTTGGGGCCACAGATACGCAGTATTTT.

This clone was counted only a few times. V is TRBV5-1 and J is TRBJ2-2; 7 bases are shared with TRBD1. The CDR3 covers 18 residues. The V segment lost 1 base and the J segment 0 bases; nucleotides outside the gene matches: 9. Germline V gene sequence: CDR1 SGHRS, CDR2 YFSETQ. The CDR3 region has the DNA TGCGCCAGCAGCTTGTGGCCCCGGGACAGTTCGAACACCGGGGAGCTGTTTTTT. Translating gives CASSLWPRDSSNTGELFF.